The 13 T cell receptor beta chains reported below all come from one sample, sequenced in a study of blood T cells in healthy people across ages. Combining a sample-barcoded 5' primer with a J-beta primer mix, a second PCR ran for about 7 to 11 cycles. TCRdb independently ran MiXCR on the 5' RACE reads; one entry per CDR3 protein. There are some 860,000 distinct CDR3 sequences in the sample; 56% occur only once, and around 25% lies in the top ten. Material: blood. These receptors were collected from a man between 40 and 49 years old in good health.

The chain joins TRBV20-1 to TRBJ1-5, with D possibly matching TRBD1 (5 bases). Per the germline V gene, CDR1 is DFQATT and CDR2 is SNEGSKA (reference sequence). The CDR3 is 14 amino acids. V was clipped by 3 bases and J by 2 bases, with 11 bases between them. The CDR3 coding sequence is TGCAGTGCTAGGGAGAGGGGTGGCAATCAGCCCCAGCATTTT. This gives the protein CSARERGGNQPQHF.

This clonotype was observed a few times. This chain links TRBV6-1 with TRBJ2-1; D unclear. Germline assignment: CDR1 MNHNS and CDR2 SASEGT. This CDR3 spans 17 amino acids. The ends were cut back, 2 bases at V and 0 bases at J, with 14 bases in the middle. In nucleotides, the CDR3 is TGTGCCAGCAGTGAAATACAGATAGAGAGCTCCTACAATGAGCAGTTCTTC. Translation: CASSEIQIESSYNEQFF.

This chain uses TRBV9 with TRBJ2-6, with 9 bases aligning to TRBD1. Germline V CDR1 and CDR2: SGDLS, YYNGEE. After removal of 0 bases from V and 2 bases from J, the junction contained 6 bases not matched to a gene. The CDR3 covers 18 residues. The CDR3 region is CASSVGGQGRPGANVLTF. The CDR3 coding sequence is TGTGCCAGCAGCGTAGGGGGACAGGGCCGCCCTGGGGCCAACGTCCTGACTTTC.

This clonotype was found many times. This chain joins TRBV7-2 and TRBJ1-2; 7 nucleotides agree with TRBD1. The CDR3 consists of 15 residues. The V and J ends lost 7 bases and 4 bases, in that order; junction bases with no gene match: 12. CDR1 and CDR2 (germline): SGHTA, FQGNSA. Written as DNA, the CDR3 is TGTGCCAGCATCCAGGGGGGGGCTCCGGTCTATGGCTACACCTTC. Its protein is CASIQGGAPVYGYTF.

This rearrangement joins TRBV7-9 to TRBJ2-1, with TRBD2 as a possible D gene (6 bases). The assigned J gene may be wrong: the sequence end matches TRBJ2-7 better. From germline, CDR1 is SEHNR and CDR2 FQNEAQ (reference sequence). The length of the CDR3 is 17 residues. CDR3 bases: TGTGCCAGCAGCTTAAGCGGTGGCGGGGAACGCTACAATGAGCAGTACTTC. Encoded protein: CASSLSGGGERYNEQYF.

This clonotype was found a few times. The chain couples TRBV7-9 to TRBJ2-7; D not certain. V dropped 5 bases and J dropped 5 bases, with 13 bases sitting between them. The CDR3 sequence is 13 residues long. Germline V lookup: CDR1 SEHNR, CDR2 FQNEAQ (reference sequence). DNA of the CDR3: TGTGCCAGCAGCAACAAAGGGCTACACGAGCAGTACTTC. It translates to CASSNKGLHEQYF.

CDR3 in amino acids: CASSFSPGGLNYGYTF. CDR3 DNA: TGTGCCAGCAGTTTCAGTCCAGGGGGCCTTAACTATGGCTACACCTTC. This chain joins TRBV12-3 or TRBV12-4 and TRBJ1-2; TRBD1 aligns across 8 bases. V dropped 3 bases and J dropped 1; count of bases not matched to a gene: 7. CDR3 length equals 16 residues.

The rearrangement uses TRBV7-3 and TRBJ2-1; TRBD2 matches 9 bases. Trimming at V came to 6 bases and at J to 5 bases, leaving 11 bases not matched to a gene. This CDR3 contains 16 residues. CDR1 and CDR2 (germline): SGHTA, FQGTGA. The CDR3 region is CASSLRDSGRNNEQFF. CDR3 nucleotides: TGTGCCAGCAGTTTGAGGGATAGCGGGAGAAACAATGAGCAGTTCTTC.

The CDR3 protein is CATSDPSGAYNEQFF. The CDR3 nucleotides are TGTGCCACCAGTGATCCGAGCGGAGCCTACAATGAGCAGTTCTTC. V and J are TRBV24-1 and TRBJ2-1; a weak D match, TRBD2 (5 bases). The germline CDR1 and CDR2 sequences are KGHDR and SFDVKD. V gave up 3 bases and J gave up 2 bases, with 10 bases separating them. This CDR3 has 15 amino acids.

This clonotype was observed a few times. This chain uses TRBV10-3 with TRBJ2-4; 8 nucleotides agree with TRBD2. V gave up 2 bases and J gave up 9 bases; unmatched junction bases: 9. CDR3 length: 15 residues. Germline CDR1 reads ENHRY; CDR2 reads SYGVKD. For the CDR3, the DNA is TGTGCCATCAGTGAGCCTAACTTTGGGACTAGCATTCAGTACTTC. The encoded protein is CAISEPNFGTSIQYF.

The chain joins TRBV20-1 to TRBJ2-1; 8 bases fit TRBD1. The CDR3 loop spans 14 amino acids. Looked up from germline, CDR1 is DFQATT and CDR2 is SNEGSKA (reference sequence). After removal of 3 bases from V and 4 bases from J, the junction contained 5 bases not matched to a gene. As DNA, the CDR3 is TGCAGTGCTAGTTCGGGACAGGCATACAATGAGCAGTTCTTC. The encoded protein is CSASSGQAYNEQFF.

The rearrangement links TRBV11-1 to TRBJ2-1; 10 bases are a match to TRBD2. Trimming at V came to 5 bases and at J to 4 bases, leaving 5 bases not matched to a gene. The length of the CDR3 is 15 residues. Looked up from germline, CDR1 is SGHAT and CDR2 is FQDESV (reference sequence). The CDR3 bases are TGTGCCAGCAGCATGGGACTAGCGTCTTACAATGAGCAGTTCTTC. Amino acids: CASSMGLASYNEQFF.

The chain is built from TRBV2 and TRBJ1-2; maybe TRBD1 (5 bases). This CDR3 is 15 amino acids long. Per the germline V gene, CDR1 is SNHLY and CDR2 is FYNNEI. The V end was cut by 7 bases, the J end by 7 bases, with 22 bases between. CDR3 bases: TGTGCCAGCACCACTGGGGGTACAGGCTCGCGTGGCTACACCTTC. It codes for CASTTGGTGSRGYTF. Looking up the rest from reference TRBV2 and TRBJ1-2 gives the full variable domain: EPEVTQTPSHQVTQMGQEVILRCVPISNHLYFYWYRQILGQKVEFLVSFYNNEISEKSEIFDDQFSVERPDGSNFTLKIRSTKLEDSAMYFCASTTGGTGSRGYTFGSGTRLTVV.